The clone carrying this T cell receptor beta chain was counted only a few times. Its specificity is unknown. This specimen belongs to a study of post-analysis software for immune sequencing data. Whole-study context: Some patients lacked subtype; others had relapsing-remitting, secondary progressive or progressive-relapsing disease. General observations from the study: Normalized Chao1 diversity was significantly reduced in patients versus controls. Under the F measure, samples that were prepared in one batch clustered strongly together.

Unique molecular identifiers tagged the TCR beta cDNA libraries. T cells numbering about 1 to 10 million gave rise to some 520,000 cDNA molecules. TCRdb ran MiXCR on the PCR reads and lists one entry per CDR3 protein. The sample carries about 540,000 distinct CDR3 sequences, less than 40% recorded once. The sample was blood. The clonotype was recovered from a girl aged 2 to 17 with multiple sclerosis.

The CDR3 protein is CASSEWGQGSGNEQFF. CDR3 DNA: TGCGCCAGCAGTGAGTGGGGACAGGGGTCGGGCAATGAGCAGTTCTTC. This chain uses TRBV10-2 with TRBJ2-1; 10 positions match TRBD1. From germline, CDR1 is WSHSY and CDR2 SAAADI. V was pared by 1 base and J by 6 bases, with 6 bases of the junction left unmatched. The CDR3 length is 16 residues.